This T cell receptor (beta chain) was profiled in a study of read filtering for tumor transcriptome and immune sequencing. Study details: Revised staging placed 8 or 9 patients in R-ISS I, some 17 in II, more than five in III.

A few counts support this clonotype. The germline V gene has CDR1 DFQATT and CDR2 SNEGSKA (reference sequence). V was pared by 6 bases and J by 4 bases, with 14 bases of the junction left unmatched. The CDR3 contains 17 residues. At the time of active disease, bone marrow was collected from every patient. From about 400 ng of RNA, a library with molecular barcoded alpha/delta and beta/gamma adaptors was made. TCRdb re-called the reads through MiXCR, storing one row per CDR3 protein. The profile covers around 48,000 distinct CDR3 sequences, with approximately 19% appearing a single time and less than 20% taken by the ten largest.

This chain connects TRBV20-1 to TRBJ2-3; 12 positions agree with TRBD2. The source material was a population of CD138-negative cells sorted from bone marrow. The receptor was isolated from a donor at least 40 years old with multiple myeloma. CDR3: CSASALAGGPGPDTQYF. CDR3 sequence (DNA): TGCAGTGCCTCGGCTCTAGCGGGAGGGCCAGGTCCAGATACGCAGTATTTT.